A single sample gave rise to the 28 T cell receptor beta chains below, sequenced in a study of siplizumab effects on memory and regulatory T cells. The data were produced by immunoSEQ multiplex PCR, yet TCRdb's version contains in-frame clones alone and is incomplete. Among about 68,000 clones, about 92% were seen once, and the ten largest hold approximately 5.3%. The sequencing sample was made of CD8+ T cells sorted from blood. Receptors originate from a human donor in good health.

The chain combines TRBV10-3 with TRBJ2-7; D unresolved. This CDR3 spans 16 amino acids. The germline CDR1 and CDR2 sequences are ENHRY and SYGVKD. The V and J ends lost 9 bases and 2 bases respectively, with 23 bases between them. CDR3 loop: CAMALGQLGSPYEQYF. CDR3 in DNA: TGTGCCATGGCCCTCGGGCAGCTTGGTTCCCCCTACGAGCAGTACTTC.

The rearrangement links TRBV10-3 to TRBJ2-2, with TRBD1 identical over 8 bases. V shed 7 bases, J shed 5 bases, and the junction held 6 bases outside the gene matches. CDR3 length: 14 residues. Germline loops: CDR1 ENHRY, CDR2 SYGVKD. CDR3 in DNA: TGTGCCATCAAAGAGGACAGGGAGACCGGGGAGCTGTTTTTT. It is translated as CAIKEDRETGELFF.

In its sample, this clone was seen a few times. The chain employs TRBV25-1 and TRBJ2-5, with D unclear. The CDR3 is 14 amino acids. Germline CDR1 and CDR2: MGHDK and SYGVNS. Trimming shortened V by 0 bases and J by 5 bases, and 10 bases separated the two germline ends. CDR3 sequence: CASSEYALTETQYF. As DNA, the CDR3 is TGTGCCAGCAGTGAATACGCCCTAACCGAGACCCAGTACTTC.

V is TRBV27 and J is TRBJ1-2; TRBD1 matches at 8 bases. Germline CDR1 MNHEY, CDR2 SMNVEV (reference sequence). The CDR3 extends over 15 amino acids. Trimming removed 5 bases from V and 7 bases from J; junction bases left unmatched: 12. CDR3 DNA: TGTGCCAGCAGTCTTCGGGGACAGGATCTATCTGGCTACACCTTC. It yields the protein CASSLRGQDLSGYTF.

This chain uses TRBV19 with TRBJ1-1; D gene unclear. The V gene's germline CDR1 is LNHDA and CDR2 SQIVND (reference sequence). Trimming cost V 5 bases and J 0 bases, with 10 bases left between them. The CDR3 runs 14 residues. CDR3 amino acids: CASSYTAMNTEAFF. For the CDR3, the DNA is TGTGCCAGTAGTTACACCGCTATGAACACTGAAGCTTTCTTT.

V and J are TRBV6-1 and TRBJ1-1; TRBD1 matches 9 bases. V was clipped by 8 bases and J by 1 base; unmatched bases: 2. CDR1 is MNHNS, CDR2 SASEGT, per germline. The CDR3 has 13 amino acids. CDR3: CASLQGANTEAFF. The DNA for the CDR3 is TGTGCCAGCCTACAGGGGGCGAACACTGAAGCTTTCTTT.

The chain has TRBV27 and TRBJ2-1; possibly TRBD2 for D (6 bases). Trimming removed 3 bases from V and 9 bases from J, with 15 bases in between. This CDR3 is built from 14 residues. Germline values: CDR1 MNHEY, CDR2 SMNVEV (reference sequence). The DNA for the CDR3 is TGTGCCAGCAGTTTTATTGGGGGAGCGGGTGAGCAGTTCTTC. Translated, it gives CASSFIGGAGEQFF.

This chain uses TRBV7-9 with TRBJ2-3, with a possible D match to TRBD2 (6 bases). Per the germline V gene, CDR1 is SEHNR and CDR2 is FQNEAQ (reference sequence). The CDR3 contains 13 residues. V lost 5 bases and J 5 bases, leaving 11 bases between the germline ends. The chain's CDR3 is CASSLAGGDTQYF. CDR3 bases: TGTGCCAGCAGCCTCGCCGGGGGAGATACGCAGTATTTT.

The chain uses TRBV19 and TRBJ2-3; TRBD2 is a possible D gene (5 bases). Germline values: CDR1 LNHDA, CDR2 SQIVND (reference sequence). The CDR3 has 15 amino acids. V lost 3 bases and J 3 bases, leaving 13 bases between the germline ends. The CDR3 spells CASSIPERGTDTQYF. DNA of the CDR3: TGTGCCAGTAGTATTCCGGAAAGAGGGACAGATACGCAGTATTTT.

V is TRBV7-5 and J is TRBJ1-2. TRBV7-5 is a pseudogene segment. The length of the CDR3 is 14 residues. CDR3 loop: CVRSLHSGPYGYTF. The CDR3 coding sequence is TGTGTCAGAAGCCTACATTCGGGGCCCTATGGCTACACCTTC.

V and J are TRBV14 and TRBJ2-2; D might be TRBD2 (6 bases). The CDR3 loop spans 13 amino acids. Trimming stripped 4 bases from V and 3 bases from J, with 6 bases between. From germline, CDR1 is SGHDN and CDR2 FVKESK. CDR3 sequence reads: CASSREDTGELFF. Written as DNA, the CDR3 is TGTGCCAGCAGCCGGGAGGACACCGGGGAGCTGTTTTTT.

The chain combines TRBV27 with TRBJ2-1, with 10 bases aligning to TRBD2. This CDR3 comprises 12 residues. CDR1 is MNHEY, CDR2 SMNVEV, per germline (reference sequence). The trim removed 6 bases at V and 8 bases at J, leaving 1 base unmatched. CDR3 in DNA: TGTGCCAGCAGAGGACTAGCGGATGAGCAGTTCTTC. It translates to CASRGLADEQFF.

This clone was counted once. Other DNA variants within this sample encode the same CDR3. The chain couples TRBV18 to TRBJ2-3; the match to TRBD1 covers 7 bases. Germline-derived CDR1 and CDR2 are KGHSH and LQKENI. The V segment lost 0 bases and the J segment 3 bases; nucleotides outside the gene matches: 3. This CDR3 has 15 residues. This CDR3 reads CASSPPQGRTDTQYF. CDR3 nucleotides: TGTGCCAGCTCACCACCACAGGGGAGAACAGATACGCAGTATTTT.

This chain joins TRBV12-5 and TRBJ1-5; unclear D gene. V gave up 0 bases and J gave up 1 base, with 16 bases separating them. Per the germline V gene, CDR1 is LGHNT and CDR2 is FRNRAP. There are 18 residues in the CDR3. Written as DNA, the CDR3 is TGTGCTAGTGGTTTGGTAACCCTGGGTTGGGAGAGCAATCAGCCCCAGCATTTT. This encodes CASGLVTLGWESNQPQHF. Full variable domain (outside the CDR3, taken from reference TRBV12-5 and TRBJ1-5): DARVTQTPRHKVTEMGQEVTMRCQPILGHNTVFWYRQTMMQGLELLAYFRNRAPLDDSGMPKDRFSAEMPDATLATLKIQPSEPRDSAVYFCASGLVTLGWESNQPQHFGDGTRLSIL.

The chain links TRBV19 to TRBJ1-3, with D unclear. This CDR3 comprises 11 residues. The germline V gene encodes CDR1 LNHDA and CDR2 SQIVND (reference sequence). V lost 7 bases, J lost 3 bases, and 4 bases lay in between. This CDR3 is CASNGGNTIYF. The DNA of the CDR3 is TGTGCCAGTAATGGTGGAAACACCATATATTTT.

DNA of the CDR3: TGTGCCAGCAGTTTATTTAGGGAAAACACTGAAGCTTTCTTT. Protein: CASSLFRENTEAFF. The genes are TRBV27 and TRBJ1-1; D not certain. Looked up from germline, CDR1 is MNHEY and CDR2 is SMNVEV (reference sequence). V lost 1 base, J lost 2 bases, and 8 bases lay in between. The CDR3 runs to 14 residues.

The rearrangement joins TRBV2 to TRBJ2-5; D perhaps matches TRBD2 (6 bases). The germline V gene encodes CDR1 SNHLY and CDR2 FYNNEI. Trimming took off 7 bases at V and 2 bases at J, with 8 bases between the two ends. The CDR3 covers 12 residues. The CDR3 region has the DNA TGTGCCAGCATCCGGGAGCAAGAGACCCAGTACTTC. Protein product: CASIREQETQYF.

This chain links TRBV9 with TRBJ1-1; possible D gene TRBD1, 6 bases. This CDR3 is 13 amino acids long. Trimming removed 4 bases from V and 3 bases from J, with 10 bases in between. CDR1 is SGDLS, CDR2 YYNGEE, per germline. CDR3 DNA: TGTGCCAGCAGCCTAGGGGGGGACACTGAAGCTTTCTTT. This sequence encodes CASSLGGDTEAFF.

This rearrangement joins TRBV10-2 to TRBJ1-1; D gene unclear. CDR1 WSHSY and CDR2 SAAADI come from the germline V gene. The CDR3 covers 11 residues. V gave up 7 bases and J gave up 9 bases, with 12 bases separating them. The CDR3 coding sequence is TGCGCCAGCACTGCCGGCCCGCAAGCTTTCTTT. Protein sequence: CASTAGPQAFF.

The chain couples TRBV23-1 to TRBJ2-7; TRBD1 matches at 7 bases. TRBV23-1 is marked as an open reading frame, function uncertain. The CDR3 consists of 13 residues. V dropped 6 bases and J dropped 1; count of bases not matched to a gene: 3. CDR3 coding DNA: TGCGCCAGCAGCCAGACAGGGTCCTACGAGCAGTACTTC. Its translation is CASSQTGSYEQYF.

The genes are TRBV7-6 and TRBJ2-1; D is undetermined. From germline, CDR1 is SGHVS and CDR2 FNYEAQ. The CDR3 spans 14 residues. V was shortened by 4 bases and J by 9 bases, with 16 bases between the two germline ends. This CDR3 is CASSSLDRQIEQFF. CDR3 nucleotide sequence: TGTGCCAGCAGCTCACTGGATCGTCAAATTGAGCAGTTCTTC.

This rearrangement joins TRBV5-1 to TRBJ2-7; 7 positions match TRBD1. The V and J ends lost 0 bases and 0 bases, in that order; junction bases with no gene match: 6. There are 16 residues in the CDR3. CDR1 is SGHRS, CDR2 YFSETQ, per germline. This chain's CDR3 is CASSLVGTASSYEQYF. In nucleotides, the CDR3 is TGCGCCAGCAGCTTGGTCGGGACAGCCTCCTCCTACGAGCAGTACTTC.

The chain employs TRBV2 and TRBJ2-5; TRBD1 is a possible D gene (6 bases). Germline CDR1 SNHLY, CDR2 FYNNEI. Trimming took off 0 bases at V and 2 bases at J, with 10 bases between the two ends. This CDR3 is built from 15 residues. CDR3 amino acids: CASSEARQGQETQYF. As DNA, the CDR3 is TGTGCCAGCAGTGAAGCGCGTCAGGGGCAAGAGACCCAGTACTTC.

V is TRBV5-6 and J is TRBJ1-2, with D unclear. From germline, CDR1 is SGHDT and CDR2 YYEEEE. The length of the CDR3 is 15 residues. V lost 2 bases to trimming and J lost 0 bases, with 11 bases between them. The CDR3 loop is CASSFIGGPNYGYTF. In nucleotides, the CDR3 is TGTGCCAGCAGCTTCATTGGAGGCCCTAACTATGGCTACACCTTC.

The CDR3 bases are TGCGCCAGCAGCCAAGTCGTGAACACCGGGGAGCTGTTTTTT. It translates to CASSQVVNTGELFF. V and J are TRBV4-1 and TRBJ2-2; no reliable D call. CDR1 is MGHRA, CDR2 YSYEKL, per germline. This CDR3 region has 14 residues. The V end lost 1 base, the J end lost 1 base, and 4 bases lay between the germline ends.

The genes are TRBV29-1 and TRBJ1-2; D is unresolved. In germline, CDR1 is SQVTM, CDR2 ANQGSEA. V dropped 7 bases and J dropped 2 bases, with 11 bases sitting between them. The CDR3 totals 12 residues. Here the CDR3 reads CSDMDVNYGYTF. In nucleotides, the CDR3 is TGCAGCGATATGGACGTAAACTATGGCTACACCTTC. Together with reference TRBV29-1 and TRBJ1-2, the CDR3 gives the full variable domain: SAVISQKPSRDICQRGTSLTIQCQVDSQVTMMFWYRQQPGQSLTLIATANQGSEATYESGFVIDKFPISRPNLTFSTLTVSNMSPEDSSIYLCSDMDVNYGYTFGSGTRLTVV.

This clone has just a few counts. The rearrangement joins TRBV5-1 to TRBJ2-7; 7 bases fit TRBD2. This CDR3 spans 15 amino acids. V lost 1 base to trimming and J lost 0 bases; unmatched junction nucleotides: 4. CDR1 is SGHRS and CDR2 is YFSETQ in the germline V gene. The CDR3 nucleotides are TGCGCCAGCAGCTTGTCGGGCGGGGGCTCCTACGAGCAGTACTTC. Its translation is CASSLSGGGSYEQYF.

The V call is TRBV29-1, the J call TRBJ2-5, with D possibly matching TRBD2 (5 bases). Germline CDR1 is SQVTM and CDR2 is ANQGSEA. V was pared by 1 base and J by 5 bases, with 5 bases between. The CDR3 sequence is 11 residues long. CDR3 coding DNA: TGCAGCGTTGAAGGGGAGGAGACCCAGTACTTC. Protein: CSVEGEETQYF.